The 21 T cell receptor beta chains presented below share a single source sample, sequenced in a study of cytomegalovirus exposure and HLA in healthy donors. Use of 60 Vbeta and 13 Jbeta primers characterized the PCR. The method was immunoSEQ multiplex PCR; TCRdb's version includes in-frame clones alone and lacks a portion of them. The sample lists roughly 100,000 clones; approximately 69% were seen once. Sequencing was performed on PBMCs. The receptors come from a man aged 25-40 years in good health and CMV-seronegative.

The chain joins TRBV7-9 to TRBJ1-1; 11 bases match TRBD1. In germline, CDR1 is SEHNR, CDR2 FQNEAQ (reference sequence). The J segment lost 4 bases and the V segment lost 5 bases, leaving 6 bases of the junction unmatched. This CDR3 contains 15 residues. The DNA of the CDR3 is TGTGCCAGCAGCCCCGGGACAGGGGGATCCACTGAAGCTTTCTTT. This translates into CASSPGTGGSTEAFF. The whole variable domain, filled in from reference TRBV7-9 and TRBJ1-1, reads DTGVSQNPRHKITKRGQNVTFRCDPISEHNRLYWYRQTLGQGPEFLTYFQNEAQLEKSRLLSDRFSAERPKGSFSTLEIQRTEQGDSAMYLCASSPGTGGSTEAFFGQGTRLTVV.

The chain links TRBV28 to TRBJ1-3; 7 nucleotides agree with TRBD1. This CDR3 has 16 residues. The germline CDR1 and CDR2 sequences are MDHEN and SYDVKM. V trimming: 4 bases; J trimming: 0 bases; junction bases outside the gene matches: 6. CDR3 loop: CASSSPGQRSGNTIYF. CDR3 DNA: TGTGCCAGCAGTTCCCCGGGACAGCGCTCTGGAAACACCATATATTTT.

The gene calls are TRBV9 and TRBJ1-3, with no clear D. The length of the CDR3 is 15 residues. From germline, CDR1 is SGDLS and CDR2 YYNGEE. V was clipped by 4 bases and J by 2 bases, with 13 bases between them. The CDR3 sequence: CASSRGQGTGNTIYF. Here the CDR3 DNA reads TGTGCCAGCAGCAGAGGGCAAGGCACTGGAAACACCATATATTTT.

This clone has only a few counts. The rearrangement uses TRBV6-5 and TRBJ2-1; D uncertain. This CDR3 is 12 amino acids long. The ends were cut back, 5 bases at V and 7 bases at J, with 9 bases in the middle. The germline V gene encodes CDR1 MNHEY and CDR2 SVGAGI. CDR3 DNA: TGTGCCAGCAGTACGCAGGTTAATGAGCAGTTCTTC. Amino acids: CASSTQVNEQFF.

The CDR3, as DNA: TGTGCCAGCAGCTTAGAAGGGGCTGTCGGTTGGGATGAGCAGTTCTTC. Translation gives CASSLEGAVGWDEQFF. J is TRBJ2-1 and V is TRBV7-6, with D perhaps TRBD1 (5 bases). The germline V and J ends were trimmed by 1 base and 8 bases, with 18 bases remaining between them. The CDR3 sequence is 16 residues long. Germline CDR1 is SGHVS and CDR2 is FNYEAQ.

The chain carries TRBV6-1 and TRBJ1-1; 9 bases fit TRBD1. CDR3 length: 15 amino acids. In germline, CDR1 is MNHNS, CDR2 SASEGT. V trimming: 5 bases; J trimming: 4 bases; junction bases outside the gene matches: 8. The CDR3 loop is CASSTGTGYSTEAFF. The CDR3 nucleotides read TGTGCCAGCAGTACCGGGACAGGGTATTCCACTGAAGCTTTCTTT.

The J gene is TRBJ2-1, the V gene TRBV4-1; 13 bases match TRBD2. CDR1 and CDR2 (germline): MGHRA, YSYEKL. Trimming at V came to 0 bases and at J to 1 base, leaving 6 bases not matched to a gene. This CDR3 comprises 19 residues. The CDR3: CASSQDRLAGGRSYNEQFF. The CDR3, as DNA: TGCGCCAGCAGCCAAGATCGACTAGCGGGAGGCCGTTCCTACAATGAGCAGTTCTTC.

V and J are TRBV5-4 and TRBJ1-2; 9 bases line up with TRBD1. The germline V gene encodes CDR1 SGHNT and CDR2 YYREEE (reference sequence). This CDR3 contains 18 residues. The V and J ends lost 4 bases and 3 bases, in that order; junction bases with no gene match: 16. CDR3 in amino acids: CASSVGSGGDRAYYGYTF. The CDR3 nucleotides are TGTGCCAGCAGCGTCGGCTCGGGCGGGGACAGGGCTTACTATGGCTACACCTTC.

This chain links TRBV7-2 with TRBJ2-7; TRBD1 aligns across 11 bases. The germline V gene has CDR1 SGHTA and CDR2 FQGNSA. V shed 6 bases and J 3 bases; nucleotides not matched to a gene: 4. This CDR3 spans 14 amino acids. The CDR3 loop reads CASRGTGGSYEQYF. The DNA for the CDR3 is TGTGCCAGCAGGGGGACAGGGGGGAGCTACGAGCAGTACTTC.

The chain uses TRBV27 and TRBJ2-7; 8 bases map to TRBD1. CDR1 MNHEY and CDR2 SMNVEV come from the germline V gene (reference sequence). The length of the CDR3 is 14 residues. The junction had 8 bases not matched to a gene; V was cut back by 5 bases and J by 5 bases. The CDR3 DNA is TGTGCCAGCAGTAGGGGACAGGCCCCCAACGAGCAGTACTTC. Amino acid sequence: CASSRGQAPNEQYF.

The chain couples TRBV30 to TRBJ1-5; no clear D gene. Trimming removed 2 bases at V and 0 bases at J, with 5 bases between. Looked up from germline, CDR1 is GTSNPN and CDR2 is SVGIG (reference sequence). The CDR3 totals 13 residues. CDR3 residues: CAWSRDSNQPQHF. The CDR3 DNA sequence: TGTGCCTGGAGTCGGGATAGCAATCAGCCCCAGCATTTT. The entire variable domain, with the rest obtained from reference TRBV30 and TRBJ1-5, is as follows: SQTIHQWPATLVQPVGSPLSLECTVEGTSNPNLYWYRQAAGRGLQLLFYSVGIGQISSEVPQNLSASRPQDRQFILSSKKLLLSDSGFYLCAWSRDSNQPQHFGDGTRLSIL.

The chain joins TRBV10-3 to TRBJ2-7, with 12 bases aligning to TRBD1. Germline CDR1 ENHRY, CDR2 SYGVKD. V lost 4 bases and J lost 6; bases outside the gene matches: 7. This CDR3 is 15 amino acids long. The CDR3 coding sequence is TGTGCCATCAGTGCGGGGGGACAGGGGGCACGCGAGCAGTACTTC. As protein: CAISAGGQGAREQYF.

This clone has more than one count but fewer than ten. V gene TRBV19 combines with J gene TRBJ2-6; 7 bases are shared with TRBD1. The V gene's germline CDR1 is LNHDA and CDR2 SQIVND (reference sequence). V trimming: 0 bases; J trimming: 0 bases; junction bases outside the gene matches: 14. The CDR3 extends over 21 amino acids. The CDR3 coding sequence is TGTGCCAGTAGTATAGAAGGGGGCCAGGGGCTACTTCCCTCTGGGGCCAACGTCCTGACTTTC. As protein: CASSIEGGQGLLPSGANVLTF.

The chain links TRBV4-1 to TRBJ2-1, with no clear D. V was shortened by 0 bases and J by 7 bases, with 13 bases between the two germline ends. The CDR3 extends over 15 amino acids. CDR1 is MGHRA and CDR2 is YSYEKL in the germline V gene. CDR3 in DNA: TGCGCCAGCAGCCAAGATCTGGGCTCTTCTAATGAGCAGTTCTTC. It codes for CASSQDLGSSNEQFF.

This chain joins TRBV28 and TRBJ1-4; 7 bases align to TRBD1. V was clipped by 6 bases and J by 7 bases; unmatched bases: 11. The CDR3 spans 15 residues. Per the germline V gene, CDR1 is MDHEN and CDR2 is SYDVKM. The CDR3 protein is CASSQATGSGEKLFF. CDR3 DNA: TGTGCCAGCAGCCAGGCGACAGGGTCGGGTGAAAAACTGTTTTTT.

The chain links TRBV9 to TRBJ1-3, with 12 bases fitting TRBD1. With V trimmed by 7 bases and J by 7 bases, 3 bases remained unmatched. Germline V lookup: CDR1 SGDLS, CDR2 YYNGEE. The CDR3 totals 13 residues. The CDR3 DNA reads as TGTGCCAGCGGGACAGGGGGCTATAACACCATATATTTT. This sequence encodes CASGTGGYNTIYF.

This sequence joins TRBV29-1 and TRBJ2-5, with 10 bases fitting TRBD1. The CDR3 sequence is 14 residues long. Looked up from germline, CDR1 is SQVTM and CDR2 is ANQGSEA. V trimming: 5 bases; J trimming: 5 bases; junction bases outside the gene matches: 8. The CDR3 DNA follows: TGCAGCGTTTACTGGACAGGGGGGTGGGAGACCCAGTACTTC. Translating gives CSVYWTGGWETQYF.

The CDR3 DNA reads TGTGCCAGCAGTTATGTCAGCGGCTCCTACGAGCAGTACTTC. Protein: CASSYVSGSYEQYF. The chain has TRBV27 and TRBJ2-7; maybe TRBD2 (5 bases). This CDR3 contains 14 residues. CDR1 is MNHEY, CDR2 SMNVEV, per germline (reference sequence). The V and J ends lost 4 bases and 0 bases respectively, with 10 bases between them.

The gene calls are TRBV11-2 and TRBJ2-3, with TRBD1 as a possible D gene (6 bases). V was shortened by 5 bases and J by 6 bases, with 15 bases between the two germline ends. The germline V gene encodes CDR1 SGHAT and CDR2 FQNNGV. There are 14 residues in the CDR3. The CDR3 nucleotides read TGTGCCAGCAGCCCAAGGACAGCAGCCGATACGCAGTATTTT. It yields the protein CASSPRTAADTQYF.

The chain combines TRBV9 with TRBJ2-1; TRBD2 agrees at 13 bases. J was trimmed by 1 base and V by 0 bases; bases with no gene match: 7. The CDR3 totals 19 residues. Germline V gene sequence: CDR1 SGDLS, CDR2 YYNGEE. CDR3 nucleotides: TGTGCCAGCAGCGTAGCCGTGGGGACTAGCGGGACTTCCTACAATGAGCAGTTCTTC. It specifies CASSVAVGTSGTSYNEQFF.

This clone was seen a few times. The rearrangement links TRBV6-5 to TRBJ1-2, with TRBD1 matching 7 bases. Germline V gene sequence: CDR1 MNHEY, CDR2 SVGAGI. This CDR3 is built from 13 residues. Trimming took 2 bases from V and 5 from J; bases not matched to a gene: 2. The CDR3 bases are TGTGCCAGCAGTTACCAGGGGGAATATGGCTACACCTTC. Its translation is CASSYQGEYGYTF.